The T cell receptor beta chain described here comes from a study of T cells in Graves' hyperthyroidism and ophthalmopathy. This clonotype was counted at least ten times. The antigen is not known. The study, taken as a whole, reports: Blood also showed most of the thyroid clonotypes that were expanded above 0.001.

It was considered stable Graves' hyperthyroidism when ophthalmopathy did not progress within 18 months. Patients were excluded because of uncontrolled infection, other autoimmune disease, pregnancy or lactation. Clinical symptoms, serum thyroxine, TRAb, thyroid ultrasound and orbital computed tomography established diagnosis. What was amplified from RNA transcripts were TCR beta CDR3 regions. Researchers ran a first-round RT-PCR on the TCR CDR3 using the HTBI primer set. One entry per CDR3 protein results from TCRdb running MiXCR on the multiplex PCR reads. The data contain approximately 95,000 distinct CDR3 sequences, approximately 39% of them seen just once; the ten biggest clones take up 10%. What was sequenced was peripheral blood or thyroid tissue (not recorded which). This clonotype originated in a woman in her twenties or thirties with Graves' hyperthyroidism.

The CDR3 DNA is TGTGCCAGCAGAACAGGGGCCACTGAAGCTTTCTTT. Amino acids: CASRTGATEAFF. The genes are TRBV6-5 and TRBJ1-1, with TRBD1 matching 7 bases. V shed 6 bases and J 4 bases; nucleotides not matched to a gene: 2. CDR1 is MNHEY and CDR2 is SVGAGI in the germline V gene. This CDR3 is 12 amino acids long.